This T cell receptor beta chain was recovered during a study of molecular identifiers for immune sequencing clone quantification. About the research overall: Replicates involved a five-way split of RNA from about 20,000 or 100,000 naive CD8 cells, with sequencing of four.

Methods described previously, with TCR primers listed, were used for bulk TCR libraries. From the PCR reads, TCRdb called clonotypes with MiXCR, one entry per CDR3 protein. The profile shows around 100,000 distinct CDR3 sequences, roughly 38% of them singletons. Germline V gene data show CDR1 as SNHLY and CDR2 as FYNNEI. The V end was cut by 6 bases, the J end by 0 bases, with 14 bases between. CDR3 size: 15 residues. Sorted cells numbering about 20,000 to 1,100,000, with 10%, 30% or 50% RNA, yielded the naive CD8 libraries. Sorting was used to obtain naive CD8 T cells (CD8+CD4-CCR7+CD45RA+). Input material: naive CD8+ T cells from blood, with Jurkat cell RNA spiked in. Subset of the sample: FACS-sorted CD8+CD4-CCR7+CD45RA+ naive T cells. The chain combines TRBV2 with TRBJ1-1; D may be TRBD1 (5 bases). This TCR derives from a human donor in good health. Some libraries in this study had Jurkat cell RNA spiked in. This chain's CDR3 is CASSASGTVNTEAFF. In nucleotides, the CDR3 is TGTGCCAGCAGCGCCTCCGGGACGGTGAACACTGAAGCTTTCTTT.